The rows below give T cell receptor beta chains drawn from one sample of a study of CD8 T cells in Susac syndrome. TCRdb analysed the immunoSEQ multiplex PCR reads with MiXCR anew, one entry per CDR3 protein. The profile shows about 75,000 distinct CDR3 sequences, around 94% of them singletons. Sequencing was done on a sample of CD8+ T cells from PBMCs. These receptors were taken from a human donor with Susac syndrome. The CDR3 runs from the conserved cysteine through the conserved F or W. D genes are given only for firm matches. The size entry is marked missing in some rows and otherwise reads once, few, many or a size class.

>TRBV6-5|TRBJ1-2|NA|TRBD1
CASSGDRAYGYTF
TGTGCCAGCAGCGGGGACAGGGCCTATGGCTACACCTTC
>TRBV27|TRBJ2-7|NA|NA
CASSGGVYEQYF
TGTGCCAGCAGCGGTGGGGTGTACGAGCAGTACTTC
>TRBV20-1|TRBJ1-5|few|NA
CSSGPTGPNQPQHF
TGCAGTTCAGGGCCCACAGGGCCCAATCAGCCCCAGCATTTT
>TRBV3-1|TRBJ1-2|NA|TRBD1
CASSFGTGRNGYTF
TGTGCCAGCAGCTTCGGGACAGGGAGGAATGGCTACACCTTC
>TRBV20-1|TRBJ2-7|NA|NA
CSALRAGSSYEQYF
TGCAGTGCCCTCCGGGCGGGAAGCTCCTACGAGCAGTACTTC
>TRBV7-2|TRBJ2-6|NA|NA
CASSLDGDSGANVLTF
TGTGCCAGCAGCTTAGACGGGGACTCTGGGGCCAACGTCCTGACTTTC
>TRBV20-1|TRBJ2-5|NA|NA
CSARTGLAKETQYF
TGCAGTGCTAGGACGGGGCTAGCCAAAGAGACCCAGTACTTC
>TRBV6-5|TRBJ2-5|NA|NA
CASSYRGGPQETQYF
TGTGCCAGCAGTTACAGGGGGGGGCCACAAGAGACCCAGTACTTC
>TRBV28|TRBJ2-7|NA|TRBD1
CASSWVTGQTYEQYF
TGTGCCAGCAGTTGGGTCACGGGACAGACTTACGAGCAGTACTTC
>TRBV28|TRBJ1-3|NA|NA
CASSRQTGNTIYF
TGTGCCAGCAGTAGACAGACTGGAAACACCATATATTTT
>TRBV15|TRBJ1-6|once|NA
CATSRERASDSPLHF
TGTGCCACCAGCAGAGAGCGGGCTTCAGACTCACCCCTCCACTTT
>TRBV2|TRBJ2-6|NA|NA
CASSEFHTGANVLTF
TGTGCCAGCAGTGAATTCCACACTGGGGCCAACGTCCTGACTTTC
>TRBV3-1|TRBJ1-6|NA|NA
CASSQSRLPSLHF
TGTGCCAGCAGCCAAAGTCGACTCCCCTCTCTCCACTTT
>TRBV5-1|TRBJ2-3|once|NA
CASSPRSGSDTQYF
TGCGCCAGCAGCCCCCGGAGCGGGTCAGATACGCAGTATTTT
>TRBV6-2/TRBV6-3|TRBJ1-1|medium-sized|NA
CASSYGRIEAFF
TGTGCCAGCAGTTACGGTCGCATTGAAGCTTTCTTT
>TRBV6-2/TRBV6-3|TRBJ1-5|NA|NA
CASRSSVNQPQHF
TGTGCCAGCAGATCCTCGGTTAATCAGCCCCAGCATTTT
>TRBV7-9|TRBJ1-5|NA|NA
CASSPGGQPQHF
TGTGCCAGCAGCCCCGGGGGGCAGCCCCAGCATTTT
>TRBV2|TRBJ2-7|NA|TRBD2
CARDGTNYEQYF
TGTGCCAGGGACGGGACTAATTACGAGCAGTACTTC
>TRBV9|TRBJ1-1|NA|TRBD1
CASSGDRASEAFF
TGTGCCAGCAGCGGGGACAGGGCATCTGAAGCTTTCTTT
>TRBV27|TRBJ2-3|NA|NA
CASTGQSTDTQYF
TGTGCCAGCACAGGACAGAGCACAGATACGCAGTATTTT
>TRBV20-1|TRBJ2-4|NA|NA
CSARHQGLGKNIQYF
TGCAGTGCTAGGCACCAGGGGCTAGGCAAAAACATTCAGTACTTC
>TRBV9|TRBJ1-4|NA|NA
CASSLTGRPNEKLFF
TGTGCCAGCAGCCTGACCGGGAGGCCTAATGAAAAACTGTTTTTT
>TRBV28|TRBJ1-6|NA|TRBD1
CASRKTGDHSPLHF
TGTGCCAGCAGGAAAACAGGGGACCATTCACCCCTCCACTTT
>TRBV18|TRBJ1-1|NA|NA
CASSPPVGGNTEAFF
TGTGCCAGCTCACCACCGGTCGGAGGAAACACTGAAGCTTTCTTT
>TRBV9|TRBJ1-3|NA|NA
CASDGGELSGNTIYF
TGTGCCAGCGATGGGGGGGAACTTTCTGGAAACACCATATATTTT
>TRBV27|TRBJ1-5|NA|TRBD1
CASSSGTGVEPQHF
TGTGCCAGCAGTTCCGGGACAGGGGTGGAGCCCCAGCATTTT
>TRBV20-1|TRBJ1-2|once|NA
CSAREVYGYTF
TGCAGTGCTAGGGAAGTCTATGGCTACACCTTC
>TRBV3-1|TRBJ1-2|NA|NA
CASSQDHGAGGYTF
TGTGCCAGCAGCCAAGATCACGGTGCGGGTGGCTACACCTTC
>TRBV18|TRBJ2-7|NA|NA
CASSPPDRGAYEQYF
TGTGCCAGCTCACCACCGGACAGAGGAGCCTACGAGCAGTACTTC
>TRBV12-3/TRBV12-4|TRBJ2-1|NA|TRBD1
CASSPRDRGRSEQFF
TGTGCCAGCAGTCCCCGGGACAGGGGGAGAAGTGAGCAGTTCTTC
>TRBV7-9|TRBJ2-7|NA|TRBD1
CASSSVTGTGVNEQYF
TGTGCCAGCAGCTCTGTGACCGGGACAGGGGTGAACGAGCAGTACTTC
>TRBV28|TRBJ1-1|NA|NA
CASSLTRTDFEAFF
TGTGCCAGCAGTTTAACGAGAACAGATTTTGAAGCTTTCTTT
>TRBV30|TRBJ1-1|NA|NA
CAWSRMQDTEAFF
TGTGCCTGGAGTAGGATGCAGGACACTGAAGCTTTCTTT
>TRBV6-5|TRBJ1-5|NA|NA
CASSYSEGRSGNQPQHF
TGTGCCAGCAGTTACTCGGAAGGCAGAAGTGGCAATCAGCCCCAGCATTTT
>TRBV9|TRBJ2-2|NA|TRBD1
CASSPGQGRRDLNTGELFF
TGTGCCAGCAGCCCGGGACAGGGTCGGAGAGACCTTAACACCGGGGAGCTGTTTTTT